This TCR beta chain came from a study of blood T cell repertoires in COVID-19. Sequencing used immunoSEQ multiplex PCR; TCRdb keeps in-frame clones, though not all of them. The profile shows about 300,000 clones, around 90% of them singletons. The V gene's germline CDR1 is SGHRS and CDR2 YFSETQ. Unmatched junction bases numbered 9, after V lost 3 bases and J lost 4 bases. CDR3 size: 15 residues. The receptor's source is a woman between 40 and 50 years old who had recovered from COVID-19. Sequencing was done on a sample of PBMCs or T cells enriched from blood (not recorded which). The chain is built from TRBV5-1 and TRBJ1-2, with 7 bases that match TRBD1. For the CDR3, the DNA is TGCGCCAGCAGCTCCGGGACAGCAGATATCTATGGCTACACCTTC. Its translation is CASSSGTADIYGYTF.